The TCR beta chain described here comes from a study of T-cell memory formation after mild COVID-19 (dated by TCRdb to about 2021). Concerning the study at large: TCR sequence clusters from the two donors were largely donor specific. T-cell clones expanding and contracting after mild COVID-19 in a couple of donors were tracked by longitudinal TCRalpha and TCRbeta repertoire sequencing. Two young, previously healthy adult volunteers, one female and one male, were included in the cohort. General findings and caveats noted by the study authors: Whether the second-wave clones peaking on day 37 were SARS-CoV-2 specific was not confirmed. The study included only a couple of mild cases, and larger cohorts that include severe cases with pre-infection samples were judged to be necessary. Contracting CD4+ clones were found mainly in CM and EM memory subsets, while CD8+ clones were enriched in EMRA. Some responding clones were detected in pre-infection memory, suggesting pre-existing cross-reactive memory T cells joined the SARS-CoV-2 response. Clones that contracted from day 15 to 85 showed balanced CD4/CD8 phenotypes, whereas a second wave of clones that expanded from day 15 to 37 leaned towards CD4+.

Turning to this clonotype: Its antigen specificity is not known. Base-call qualities are not available, and no considerably larger clone is one nucleotide away.

Ficoll-Paque density gradient centrifugation was used to isolate PBMCs. Sequencing used an Illumina NovaSeq 6000. TCRalpha and TCRbeta cDNA libraries were built by 5'RACE with constant-segment primers, adding sample barcodes and unique molecular identifiers. Trizol reagent was used to extract RNA from every sample. The libraries were amplified in two PCR steps, and the second step added a second sample barcode and Illumina TruSeq adapters. Sequencing of libraries was performed on an Illumina NovaSeq with 2 x 150 bp paired-end reads. For the original study's pipeline: Reads were demultiplexed and collapsed into UMI-guided consensus sequences with migec v1.2.7. Using mixcr v2.1.11, UMI consensuses were aligned to TRA and TRB V and J templates and then assembled into clonotypes. A clonotype was counted as expanded or contracted only if both edgeR and NoisET called the change significant, with noise models trained on biological replicates. For edgeR calls, the cutoffs were a false discovery rate-adjusted p below 0.01 and a log2 fold-change threshold of 1. As an exploratory analysis of dynamics, max-normalized trajectories of the 1000 most abundant clonotypes were examined by PCA with hierarchical clustering. Each responding clone was given a CD4 or CD8 phenotype based on the CD4+ and CD8+ repertoires, which had been sequenced separately. TCRdb reworked the public reads: Q25 trimming with fastp, MiXCR clone assembly, productive beta chains retained. Entries are consolidated by CDR3 protein sequence, retaining the most common genes and DNA. The V and J calls come from TCRdb's annotation, not from the publication. The sample has some 210,000 distinct CDR3 sequences on record, 27% of them singletons. The ten largest make up about an eighth of the sample.

For CDR1 and CDR2, the germline V gene lists MNHEY and SVGEGT. Clipping removes 8 bases from V and 6 bases from J, with 15 as the unmatched junction base count. CDR3 length: 16 amino acids, cysteine to phenylalanine. Of the read, only the CDR3 DNA is kept; its 48 bases are in frame from base 1. Here the chain combines TRBV6-2 or TRBV6-3 and TRBJ2-7; TRBD2 matches 11 bases in the middle. The sample was PBMCs or a T cell subset sorted from them (not recorded which). This clonotype was sampled from an adult woman who had mild COVID-19 (a few samples of this study predate the infection). The sample titles of this study are shuffled in the database, so cell type and time point are left out; the donor was told from shared clones. The CDR3 has the sequence CASRTSGLKNPREQYF. The nucleotide sequence is given as TGTGCCAGCCGGACTAGCGGGCTCAAAAACCCCCGCGAGCAGTACTTC.